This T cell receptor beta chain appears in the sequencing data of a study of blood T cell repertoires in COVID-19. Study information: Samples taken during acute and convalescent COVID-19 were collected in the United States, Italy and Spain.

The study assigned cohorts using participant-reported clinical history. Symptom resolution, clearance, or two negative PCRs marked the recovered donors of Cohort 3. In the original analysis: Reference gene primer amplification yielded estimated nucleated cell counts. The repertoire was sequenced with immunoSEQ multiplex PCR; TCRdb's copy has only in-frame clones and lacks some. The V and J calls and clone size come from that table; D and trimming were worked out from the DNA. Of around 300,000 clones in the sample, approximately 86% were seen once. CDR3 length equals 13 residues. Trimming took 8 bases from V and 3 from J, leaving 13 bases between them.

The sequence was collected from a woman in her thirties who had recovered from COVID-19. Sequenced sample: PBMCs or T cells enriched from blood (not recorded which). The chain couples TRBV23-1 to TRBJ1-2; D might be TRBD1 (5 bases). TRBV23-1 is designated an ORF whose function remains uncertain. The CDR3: CASGHGRDYGYTF. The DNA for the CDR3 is TGCGCCAGCGGGCACGGCAGGGACTATGGCTACACCTTC.